This T cell receptor beta chain originates from a study of response to subunit inactivated influenza vaccine. Study-wide results and caveats: Authors suggested that a seasonal influenza vaccination recruits few new T cells each time.

Each CDR3 protein is one row after TCRdb ran MiXCR on the RT-PCR reads. The table records around 530,000 distinct CDR3 sequences, 16% of them present only once. The CDR3 has 16 residues. V shed 0 bases and J shed 5 bases, with 14 bases lying between them. The germline V gene encodes CDR1 MGHRA and CDR2 YSYEKL. This clonotype was observed a few times. What it binds is not known. The sample in question was CD4+ T cells sorted from PBMCs, obtained less than 25 months after vaccination. The sequence came from a man aged 50-75 years who received an inactivated influenza vaccine. The V and J genes are TRBV4-1 and TRBJ1-5; weak D call: TRBD1 (5 bases). CDR3 sequence: CASSQDVSGFHQPQHF. As DNA, the CDR3 is TGCGCCAGCAGCCAAGATGTTTCAGGGTTTCATCAGCCCCAGCATTTT.